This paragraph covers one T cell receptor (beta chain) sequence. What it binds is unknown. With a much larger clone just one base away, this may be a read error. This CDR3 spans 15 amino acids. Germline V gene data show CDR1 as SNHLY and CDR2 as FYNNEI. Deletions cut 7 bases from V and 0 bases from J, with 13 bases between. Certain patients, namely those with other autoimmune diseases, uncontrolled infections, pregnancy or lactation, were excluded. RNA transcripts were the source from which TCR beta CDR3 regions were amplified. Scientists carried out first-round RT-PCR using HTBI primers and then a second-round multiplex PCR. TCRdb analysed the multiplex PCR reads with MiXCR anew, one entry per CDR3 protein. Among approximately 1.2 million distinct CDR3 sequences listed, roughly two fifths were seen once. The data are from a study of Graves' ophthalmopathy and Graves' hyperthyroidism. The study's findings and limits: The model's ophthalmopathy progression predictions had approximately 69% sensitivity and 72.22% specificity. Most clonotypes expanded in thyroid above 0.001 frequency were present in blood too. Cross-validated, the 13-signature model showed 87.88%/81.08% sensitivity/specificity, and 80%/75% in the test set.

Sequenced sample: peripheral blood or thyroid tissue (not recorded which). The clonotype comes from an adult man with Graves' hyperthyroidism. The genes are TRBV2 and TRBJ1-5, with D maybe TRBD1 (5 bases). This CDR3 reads CASKEQENSNQPQHF. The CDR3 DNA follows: TGTGCCAGCAAAGAACAGGAAAATAGCAATCAGCCCCAGCATTTT. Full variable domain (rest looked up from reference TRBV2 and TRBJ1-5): EPEVTQTPSHQVTQMGQEVILRCVPISNHLYFYWYRQILGQKVEFLVSFYNNEISEKSEIFDDQFSVERPDGSNFTLKIRSTKLEDSAMYFCASKEQENSNQPQHFGDGTRLSIL.